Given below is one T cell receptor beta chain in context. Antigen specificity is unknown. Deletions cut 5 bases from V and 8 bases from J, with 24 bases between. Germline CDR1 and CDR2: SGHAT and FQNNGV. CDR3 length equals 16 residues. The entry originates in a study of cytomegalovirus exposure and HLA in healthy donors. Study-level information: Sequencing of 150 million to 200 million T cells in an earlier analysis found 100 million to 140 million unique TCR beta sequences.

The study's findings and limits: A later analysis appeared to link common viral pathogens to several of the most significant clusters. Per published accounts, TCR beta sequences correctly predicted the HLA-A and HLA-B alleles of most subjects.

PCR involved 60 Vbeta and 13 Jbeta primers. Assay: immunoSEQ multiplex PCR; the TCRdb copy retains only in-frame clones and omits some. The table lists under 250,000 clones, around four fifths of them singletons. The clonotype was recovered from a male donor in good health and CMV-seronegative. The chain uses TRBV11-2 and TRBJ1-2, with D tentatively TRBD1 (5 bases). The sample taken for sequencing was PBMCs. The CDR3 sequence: CASSPRQKGLGEGYTF. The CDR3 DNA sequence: TGTGCCAGCAGCCCAAGACAGAAGGGGTTGGGCGAGGGCTACACCTTC.